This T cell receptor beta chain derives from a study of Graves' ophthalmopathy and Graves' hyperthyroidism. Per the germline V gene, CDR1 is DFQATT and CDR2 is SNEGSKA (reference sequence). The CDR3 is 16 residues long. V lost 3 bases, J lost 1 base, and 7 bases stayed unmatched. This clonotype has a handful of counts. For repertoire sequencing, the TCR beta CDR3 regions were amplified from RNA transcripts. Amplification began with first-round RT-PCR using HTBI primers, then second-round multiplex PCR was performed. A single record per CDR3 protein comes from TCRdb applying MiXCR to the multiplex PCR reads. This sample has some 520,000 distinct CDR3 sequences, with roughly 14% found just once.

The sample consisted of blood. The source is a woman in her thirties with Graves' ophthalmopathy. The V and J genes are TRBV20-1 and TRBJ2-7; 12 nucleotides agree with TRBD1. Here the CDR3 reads CSARVRDRGLSYEQYF. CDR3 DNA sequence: TGCAGTGCTAGGGTCCGGGACAGGGGGCTGTCCTACGAGCAGTACTTC.